The rows below give T cell receptor beta chains drawn from one sample of a study of blood T cell repertoires in COVID-19. Assay: immunoSEQ multiplex PCR; the TCRdb copy retains only in-frame clones and omits some. The sample contains 200,000 to 250,000 clones, roughly four fifths of which appear only once. Material for sequencing was peripheral blood. The receptors stem from a woman in her forties or fifties with active or convalescent COVID-19. CDR3s include the opening cysteine and the closing phenylalanine or tryptophan.

>TRBV6-5
CASRLAGTKNIQYF
>TRBV28
CASSSEGAGRHEQYF
>TRBV5-1
CASSLVAGGGTDTQYF
>TRBV28
CASSSYRDTEAFF
>TRBV3-1/TRBV3-2
CASRDRGNTGELFF
>TRBV3-1/TRBV3-2
CASSQWTTNYGYTF
>TRBV6-1
CASSEEPRVKGTEAFF
>TRBV24-1
CATRRDPTDTQYF
>TRBV29-1
CSVASGVHGYTF
>TRBV5-1
CASRRTGDSNEKLFF
>TRBV5-1
CASSPVPSGTTDTQYF
>TRBV9
CASSVAPLAGETQYF
>TRBV10-1
CASSATGLNSPLHF
>TRBV10-3
CATSAGTGIGNTIYF
>TRBV6-6
CASGSAQRYEQYF
>TRBV5-4
CASSLAGLTPSTGELFF
>TRBV5-4
CASSPLNREKGYTF
>TRBV5-4
CASSLIEGENTEAFF
>TRBV5-1
CASSLGANTGELFF
>TRBV28
CASSLPRDFSEQYF
>TRBV6-6
CASSFVSQSINYGYTF
>TRBV28
CASSPLLIGRETNEKLFF
>TRBV19
CASSIDPGGGQPQHF
>TRBV10-1
CASTSESSGNTIYF
>TRBV5-1
CASSLTGNKFGEQFF
>TRBV5-1
CASSLDPGQDQPQHF
>TRBV1
CTSSQERGRVSGKLFF
>TRBV30
CAWSRGEYEQYF
>TRBV11-2
CASSRRDFEEEYGYTF
>TRBV2
CASRPRGASGIVEQYF
>TRBV27
CASSRNGGSSETQYF
>TRBV15
CATSRDLAGAGGNQPQHF
>TRBV9
CASSVFHADTGELFF
>TRBV14
CASQQGPSEKLFF
>TRBV5-1
CASTPRAGDTEAFF
>TRBV9
CASSVGTGVGDTIYF
>TRBV19
CASSMGPGAGQPQHF
>TRBV10-2
CATLPLSGPLENEQFF
>TRBV6-1
CASSDRGNTANYGYTF
>TRBV7-9
CASSSPTSGDRDTQYF
>TRBV12-3/TRBV12-4
CASRGDYTEQYF
>TRBV18
CASSPTGAQLNTEAFF
>TRBV5-8
CASSLGSWSSPLHF
>TRBV28
CASSFVGTGPNQPQHF